This entry lists 8 T cell receptor beta chains sequenced from one sample in a study of CD8+CD57+ T cells in acquired aplastic anemia. Before being chosen for sequencing, patients had shown CD8+CD57+ cell expansion by flow cytometry. Profiling that covered TCR beta VDJ and CDR3 relied on genomic DNA as its template. Each CDR3 protein gets one entry after TCRdb re-called the reads with MiXCR. The sample yields 300,000 or so distinct CDR3 sequences, about 50% seen once. Sequenced input: sorted CD4+, CD8+, or CD8+CD57+ T cells (not recorded which) from PBMCs. The source is a human donor with aplastic anemia.

In this sample, this clonotype turned up many times. V gene TRBV3-1 combines with J gene TRBJ1-1; TRBD1 might be the D (5 bases). The CDR3 runs 15 residues. Trimming took 1 base from V and 0 from J, leaving 9 bases between them. The V gene's germline CDR1 is LGHDT and CDR2 YNNKEL (reference sequence). Written as DNA, the CDR3 is TGTGCCAGCAGCCAAGGGGGCACACTGAACACTGAAGCTTTCTTT. It codes for CASSQGGTLNTEAFF.

The rearrangement joins TRBV2 to TRBJ2-7; D may be TRBD1 or TRBD2 (5 bases each). Trimming removed 5 bases at V and 2 bases at J, with 16 bases between. The germline gives CDR1 SNHLY, CDR2 FYNNEI. This CDR3 is 15 amino acids long. CDR3 in DNA: TGTGCCAGCAGTTCCGCCCCGGGACGGACCTACGAGCAGTACTTC. Translation gives CASSSAPGRTYEQYF.

The J gene is TRBJ2-1, the V gene TRBV20-1; no definite D call. This CDR3 contains 12 residues. The V gene's germline CDR1 is DFQATT and CDR2 SNEGSKA (reference sequence). V shed 0 bases and J shed 3 bases, with 3 bases lying between them. The CDR3 DNA follows: TGCAGTGCTAGAGACGACTACAATGAGCAGTTCTTC. Encoded protein: CSARDDYNEQFF.

In its sample, this clonotype was seen many times. The V and J genes are TRBV7-2 and TRBJ2-1; TRBD2 aligns across 14 bases. After removal of 4 bases from V and 9 bases from J, the junction contained 8 bases not matched to a gene. The CDR3 consists of 16 residues. Looked up from germline, CDR1 is SGHTA and CDR2 is FQGNSA. CDR3 DNA sequence: TGTGCCAGCAGCTCCCGACCGGGACTAGCGGGGGTTGAGCAGTTCTTC. This sequence encodes CASSSRPGLAGVEQFF.

The chain employs TRBV20-1 and TRBJ2-3, with D perhaps assigned TRBD1 or TRBD2 (5 bases each). The germline V gene encodes CDR1 DFQATT and CDR2 SNEGSKA (reference sequence). Between the trimmed V and J ends, which lost 3 bases and 6 bases, there was a span of 16 bases. This CDR3 has 14 residues. CDR3 sequence reads: CSASDYPREDTQYF. Written as DNA, the CDR3 is TGCAGTGCTAGTGACTACCCCAGGGAGGATACGCAGTATTTT.

Regarding this clonotype: One end of the junction fails to match germline, which may point to a read error. The CDR3: CATPTADYSYGQYF. CDR3 nucleotide sequence: TGTGCCACTCCTACCGCGGACTACTCCTACGGGCAGTACTTC. The chain combines TRBV7-2 with TRBJ2-7, with D maybe TRBD2 (6 bases). Germline V gene lookup returns CDR1 SGHTA and CDR2 FQGNSA. CDR3 length: 14 amino acids.

CDR3 sequence reads: CAIRRQGNTEAFF. Written as DNA, the CDR3 is TGTGCCATCCGTCGACAGGGGAACACTGAAGCTTTCTTT. The chain employs TRBV10-3 and TRBJ1-1, with 7 positions matching TRBD1. This CDR3 comprises 13 residues. The germline V gene has CDR1 ENHRY and CDR2 SYGVKD. V gave up 8 bases and J gave up 1 base; unmatched junction bases: 4.

The table lists this clonotype with many counts. The V gene is TRBV20-1, the J gene TRBJ2-7, with 7 bases matching TRBD1. Per germline, CDR1 DFQATT and CDR2 SNEGSKA (reference sequence). This CDR3 comprises 12 residues. Trimming cost V 0 bases and J 7 bases; bases outside gene matches: 3. The CDR3 nucleotides read TGCAGTGCTAGAGATCAGGACAGGGAGCAGTACTTC. Protein sequence: CSARDQDREQYF.